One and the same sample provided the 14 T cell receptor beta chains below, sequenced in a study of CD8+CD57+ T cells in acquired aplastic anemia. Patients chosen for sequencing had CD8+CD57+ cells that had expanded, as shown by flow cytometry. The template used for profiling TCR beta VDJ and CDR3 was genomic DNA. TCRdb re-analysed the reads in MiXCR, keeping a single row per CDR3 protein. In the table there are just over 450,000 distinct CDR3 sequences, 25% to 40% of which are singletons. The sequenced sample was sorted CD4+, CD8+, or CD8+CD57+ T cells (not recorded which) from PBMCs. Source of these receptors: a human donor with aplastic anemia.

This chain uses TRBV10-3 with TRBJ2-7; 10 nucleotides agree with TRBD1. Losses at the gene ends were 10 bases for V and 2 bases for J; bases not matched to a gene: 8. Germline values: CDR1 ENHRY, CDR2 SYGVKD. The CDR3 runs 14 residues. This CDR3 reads CASRGTGEAYEQYF. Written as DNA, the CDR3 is TGTGCCAGCAGAGGGACAGGGGAGGCCTACGAGCAGTACTTC.

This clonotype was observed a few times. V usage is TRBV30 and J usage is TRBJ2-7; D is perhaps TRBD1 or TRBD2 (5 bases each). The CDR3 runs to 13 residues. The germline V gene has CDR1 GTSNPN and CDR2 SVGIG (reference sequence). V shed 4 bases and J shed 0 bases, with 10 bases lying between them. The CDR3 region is CAWNEGSSYEQYF. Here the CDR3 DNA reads TGTGCCTGGAACGAGGGGAGCTCCTACGAGCAGTACTTC.

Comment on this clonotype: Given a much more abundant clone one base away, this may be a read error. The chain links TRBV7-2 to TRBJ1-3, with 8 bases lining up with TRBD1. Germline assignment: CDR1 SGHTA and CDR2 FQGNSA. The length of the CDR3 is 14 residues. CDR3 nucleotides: TGTGCCAGCAGCCGGGACAGGTCTGGAGACACCATATATTTT. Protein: CASSRDRSGDTIYF.

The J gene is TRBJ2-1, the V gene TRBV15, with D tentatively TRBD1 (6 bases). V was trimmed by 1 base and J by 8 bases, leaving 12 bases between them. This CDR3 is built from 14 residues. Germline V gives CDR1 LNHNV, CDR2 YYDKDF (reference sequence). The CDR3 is CATSRGTGIDEQFF. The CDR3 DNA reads TGTGCCACCAGCAGAGGAACAGGGATCGATGAGCAGTTCTTC.

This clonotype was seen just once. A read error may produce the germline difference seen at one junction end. The chain's CDR3 is CASSSARGGPYNEQFF. The CDR3 DNA follows: TGCGCCAGCAGCTCCGCACGAGGGGGCCCCTACAATGAGCAGTTCTTC. The chain is built from TRBV25-1 and TRBJ2-1; 7 nucleotides align to TRBD1. The germline CDR1 and CDR2 sequences are MGHDK and SYGVNS. This CDR3 comprises 16 residues. Complete variable domain (other parts from reference TRBV25-1 and TRBJ2-1): EADIYQTPRYLVIGTGKKITLECSQTMGHDKMYWYQQDPGMELHLIHYSYGVNSTEKGDLSSESTVSRIRTEHFPLTLESARPSHTSQYLCASSSARGGPYNEQFFGPGTRLTVL.

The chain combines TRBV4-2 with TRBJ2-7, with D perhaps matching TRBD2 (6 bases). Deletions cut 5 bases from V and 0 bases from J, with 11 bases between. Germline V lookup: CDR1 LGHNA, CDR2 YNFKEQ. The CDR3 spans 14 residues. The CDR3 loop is CASSGAGSSYEQYF. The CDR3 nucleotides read TGTGCCAGCAGCGGGGCGGGGAGCTCCTACGAGCAGTACTTC.

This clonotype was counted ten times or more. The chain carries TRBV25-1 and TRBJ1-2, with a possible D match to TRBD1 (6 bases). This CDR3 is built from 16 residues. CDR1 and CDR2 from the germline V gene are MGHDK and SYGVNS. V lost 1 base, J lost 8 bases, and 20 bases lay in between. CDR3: CASSEFGTRERGGYTF. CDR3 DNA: TGTGCCAGCAGTGAATTTGGGACAAGGGAAAGAGGGGGCTACACCTTC.

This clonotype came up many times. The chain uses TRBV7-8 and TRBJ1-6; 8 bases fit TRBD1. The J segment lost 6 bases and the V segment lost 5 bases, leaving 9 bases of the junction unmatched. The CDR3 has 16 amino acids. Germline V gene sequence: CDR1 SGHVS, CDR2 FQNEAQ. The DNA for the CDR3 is TGTGCCAGCAGCCCCCTTGCGGGACAGGCTAATTCACCCCTCCACTTT. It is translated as CASSPLAGQANSPLHF.

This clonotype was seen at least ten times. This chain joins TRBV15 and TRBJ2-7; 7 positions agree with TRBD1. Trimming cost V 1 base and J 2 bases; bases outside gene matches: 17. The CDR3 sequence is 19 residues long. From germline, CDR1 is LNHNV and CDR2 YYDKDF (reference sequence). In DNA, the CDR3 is TGTGCCACCAGCAGAGTCCCCCGAGGGGGCAGGATCGAAGCCTACGAGCAGTACTTC. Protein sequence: CATSRVPRGGRIEAYEQYF.

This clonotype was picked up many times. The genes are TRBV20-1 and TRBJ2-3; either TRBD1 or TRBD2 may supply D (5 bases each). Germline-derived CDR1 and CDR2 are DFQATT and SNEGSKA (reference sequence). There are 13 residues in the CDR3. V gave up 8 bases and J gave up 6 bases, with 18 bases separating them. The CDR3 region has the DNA TGCAGTCTAGCCTCTTCAGGGTTTGATACGCAGTATTTT. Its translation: CSLASSGFDTQYF.

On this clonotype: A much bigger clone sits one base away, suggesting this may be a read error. The CDR3 spells CASSYRGHSDTQYF. In DNA form, the CDR3 reads TGTGCCAGTAGTTACCGGGGACACTCAGATACGCAGTATTTT. The rearrangement joins TRBV19 to TRBJ2-3; D might be TRBD1 (6 bases). Trimming removed 5 bases from V and 4 bases from J, with 13 bases in between. The CDR3 is 14 amino acids. Germline CDR1 and CDR2: LNHDA and SQIVND (reference sequence). Looking up the rest from reference TRBV19 and TRBJ2-3 gives the full variable domain: DGGITQSPKYLFRKEGQNVTLSCEQNLNHDAMYWYRQDPGQGLRLIYYSQIVNDFQKGDIAEGYSVSREKKESFPLTVTSAQKNPTAFYLCASSYRGHSDTQYFGPGTRLTVL.

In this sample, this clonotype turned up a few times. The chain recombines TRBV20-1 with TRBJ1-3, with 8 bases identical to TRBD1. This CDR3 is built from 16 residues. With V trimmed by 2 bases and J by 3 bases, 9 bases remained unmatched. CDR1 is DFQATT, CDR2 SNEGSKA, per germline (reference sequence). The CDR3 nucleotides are TGCAGTGCTAGACCTAGAGGGACAGGTATTGGAAACACCATATATTTT. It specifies CSARPRGTGIGNTIYF.

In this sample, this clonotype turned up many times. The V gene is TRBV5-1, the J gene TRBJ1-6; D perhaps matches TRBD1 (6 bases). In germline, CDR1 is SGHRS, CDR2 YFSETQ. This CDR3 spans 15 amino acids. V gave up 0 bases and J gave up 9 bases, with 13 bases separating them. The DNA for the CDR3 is TGCGCCAGCAGCTTGGAGGGGGAGGGAGGTTCACCCCTCCACTTT. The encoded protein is CASSLEGEGGSPLHF.

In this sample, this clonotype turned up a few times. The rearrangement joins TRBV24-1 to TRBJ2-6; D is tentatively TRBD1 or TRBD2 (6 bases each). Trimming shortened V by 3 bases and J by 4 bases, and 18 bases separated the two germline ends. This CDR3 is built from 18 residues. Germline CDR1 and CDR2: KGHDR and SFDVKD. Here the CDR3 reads CATSDPTGRGTGANVLTF. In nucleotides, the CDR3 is TGTGCCACCAGTGATCCGACAGGTCGGGGGACCGGGGCCAACGTCCTGACTTTC.